The 30 T cell receptor beta chains presented below share a single source sample, sequenced in a study of cytomegalovirus exposure and HLA in healthy donors. A multiplex PCR was run with 60 Vbeta primers and 13 Jbeta primers. The protocol was immunoSEQ multiplex PCR, while the TCRdb copy is restricted to in-frame clones and leaves out a portion. The table has roughly 130,000 clones, about 66% seen once. Sequencing was carried out using PBMCs. These receptors came from a male donor in good health and CMV-seronegative.

The chain recombines TRBV5-1 with TRBJ1-1; perhaps TRBD1 as D (5 bases). Germline V lookup: CDR1 SGHRS, CDR2 YFSETQ. This CDR3 has 13 amino acids. Trimming shortened V by 4 bases and J by 1 base, and 8 bases separated the two germline ends. The CDR3 nucleotides read TGCGCCAGCAGCCAGACAGCGAACACTGAAGCTTTCTTT. Residues: CASSQTANTEAFF.

This clone was counted between two and nine times. The rearrangement uses TRBV29-1 and TRBJ2-1; D remains unclear. The CDR3 runs to 12 residues. CDR1 SQVTM and CDR2 ANQGSEA come from the germline V gene. The V gene lost 2 bases and the J gene lost 4 bases, with 6 bases spanning the gap. The CDR3 sequence is CSVEYGYNEQFF. CDR3 coding DNA: TGCAGCGTTGAATACGGTTACAATGAGCAGTTCTTC.

The rearrangement links TRBV7-9 to TRBJ2-2; TRBD1 aligns across 7 bases. Per germline, CDR1 SEHNR and CDR2 FQNEAQ (reference sequence). Trimming cost V 1 base and J 2 bases; bases outside gene matches: 4. The CDR3 runs 16 residues. The CDR3 sequence is CASSLVGGVNTGELFF. The CDR3, as DNA: TGTGCCAGCAGCTTAGTAGGGGGCGTTAACACCGGGGAGCTGTTTTTT.

This clone came up a few times. The chain employs TRBV6-5 and TRBJ1-6; 8 bases align to TRBD1. V trimming: 4 bases; J trimming: 7 bases; junction bases outside the gene matches: 9. The CDR3 has 16 amino acids. Per germline, CDR1 MNHEY and CDR2 SVGAGI. The CDR3 coding sequence is TGTGCCAGCAGTTTCGACAGGGGCTTGAGGAATTCACCCCTCCACTTT. This encodes CASSFDRGLRNSPLHF.

This clone was seen a handful of times. The chain joins TRBV5-5 to TRBJ1-2; no clear D gene. V dropped 0 bases and J dropped 4 bases, with 16 bases sitting between them. This CDR3 region has 16 residues. Germline CDR1 and CDR2: SGHKS and YYEKEE (reference sequence). The CDR3 sequence is CASSLVGDLTGYGYTF. For the CDR3, the DNA is TGTGCCAGCAGCTTGGTTGGAGACCTAACGGGCTATGGCTACACCTTC.

The chain has TRBV13 and TRBJ2-7; 8 bases fit TRBD1. There are 16 residues in the CDR3. Per germline, CDR1 PRHDT and CDR2 FYEKMQ (reference sequence). V lost 5 bases to trimming and J lost 3 bases; unmatched junction nucleotides: 12. CDR3 DNA: TGTGCCAGCAGCGCATACGGGACAGGAGGTCGCTACGAGCAGTACTTC. It translates to CASSAYGTGGRYEQYF. Looking up the rest from reference TRBV13 and TRBJ2-7 gives the full variable domain: AAGVIQSPRHLIKEKRETATLKCYPIPRHDTVYWYQQGPGQDPQFLISFYEKMQSDKGSIPDRFSAQQFSDYHSELNMSSLELGDSALYFCASSAYGTGGRYEQYFGPGTRLTVT.

The chain carries TRBV9 and TRBJ2-1, with D possibly matching TRBD2 (5 bases). Trimming stripped 3 bases from V and 6 bases from J, with 13 bases between. Germline assignment: CDR1 SGDLS and CDR2 YYNGEE. The CDR3 contains 14 residues. CDR3 residues: CASSAETTFNEQFF. Written as DNA, the CDR3 is TGTGCCAGCAGCGCAGAGACTACTTTCAATGAGCAGTTCTTC.

This clone has only a few counts. This chain connects TRBV2 to TRBJ2-1, with 8 bases that match TRBD2. Germline trimming cut 7 bases from V and 4 bases from J; bases unmatched to any gene: 9. The V gene's germline CDR1 is SNHLY and CDR2 FYNNEI. The CDR3 length is 15 residues. The CDR3 DNA follows: TGTGCCAGCAAGACCGGGACTAGTGGTTACAATGAGCAGTTCTTC. Its protein product is CASKTGTSGYNEQFF. The variable domain in full, with the rest retrieved from reference TRBV2 and TRBJ2-1, is EPEVTQTPSHQVTQMGQEVILRCVPISNHLYFYWYRQILGQKVEFLVSFYNNEISEKSEIFDDQFSVERPDGSNFTLKIRSTKLEDSAMYFCASKTGTSGYNEQFFGPGTRLTVL.

This chain joins TRBV11-1 and TRBJ1-4, with D unclear. With 4 bases removed from V and 10 bases from J, the gap between germline ends came to 16 bases. There are 14 residues in the CDR3. Germline CDR1 SGHAT, CDR2 FQDESV (reference sequence). In DNA form, the CDR3 reads TGTGCCAGCAGCTACATGAAAGGTACGGGAAAACTGTTTTTT. Translated: CASSYMKGTGKLFF.

The CDR3 region is CASGDRGGLGYEQYF. CDR3 nucleotide sequence: TGTGCCAGTGGGGACAGGGGGGGATTGGGCTACGAGCAGTACTTC. The gene calls are TRBV6-1 and TRBJ2-7; 11 bases align to TRBD1. The CDR3 loop spans 15 amino acids. Germline CDR1 is MNHNS and CDR2 is SASEGT. With V trimmed by 9 bases and J by 3 bases, 10 bases remained unmatched.

This clone occurred a few times. The gene calls are TRBV15 and TRBJ2-7, with 8 bases matching TRBD2. The CDR3 totals 14 residues. CDR1 and CDR2 from the germline V gene are LNHNV and YYDKDF (reference sequence). Trimming removed 4 bases from V and 2 bases from J; junction bases left unmatched: 4. The CDR3 sequence: CATSISGETYEQYF. The CDR3 nucleotides read TGTGCCACCAGCATTAGCGGGGAGACCTACGAGCAGTACTTC.

The CDR3 region has the DNA TGCGCCAGCAGCTCAACCCCGGGACAGGTGACCTACGAGCAGTACTTC. It codes for CASSSTPGQVTYEQYF. The chain carries TRBV5-1 and TRBJ2-7; TRBD1 agrees at 8 bases. V gave up 3 bases and J gave up 2 bases; unmatched junction bases: 10. CDR1 SGHRS and CDR2 YFSETQ come from the germline V gene. The CDR3 has 16 residues.

V and J are TRBV9 and TRBJ2-7, with 8 bases matching TRBD1. The CDR3 loop spans 15 amino acids. Germline CDR1 is SGDLS and CDR2 is YYNGEE. V shed 5 bases and J 0 bases; nucleotides not matched to a gene: 7. CDR3 sequence reads: CASSLGQGDSYEQYF. The CDR3, as DNA: TGTGCCAGCAGTTTAGGACAGGGAGACTCCTACGAGCAGTACTTC.

The chain is built from TRBV9 and TRBJ2-5; 11 bases match TRBD2. V was clipped by 3 bases and J by 2 bases; unmatched bases: 3. Germline loops: CDR1 SGDLS, CDR2 YYNGEE. The CDR3 totals 15 residues. The CDR3 here is CASSATSGVQETQYF. CDR3 DNA: TGTGCCAGCAGCGCGACTAGCGGGGTACAAGAGACCCAGTACTTC.

The chain carries TRBV21-1 and TRBJ2-1; TRBD2 is the table's D call, not checked against the DNA. TRBV21-1 is a pseudogene locus. The CDR3 contains 16 residues. The CDR3, as DNA: TGTGCCAGCAGCAACCCCCGACTAGCCAAACACAATGAGCAGTTCTTC. This sequence encodes CASSNPRLAKHNEQFF.

This clone was picked up one time. The V and J genes are TRBV5-1 and TRBJ1-3; D possibly corresponds to TRBD1 (6 bases). This CDR3 has 15 residues. V dropped 3 bases and J dropped 8 bases, with 18 bases sitting between them. Germline V gives CDR1 SGHRS, CDR2 YFSETQ. CDR3 amino acids: CASSSSIPRQDTIYF. The CDR3 coding sequence is TGCGCCAGCAGCTCCTCAATCCCCCGACAGGACACCATATATTTT.

J is TRBJ2-7 and V is TRBV6-1; 9 nucleotides align to TRBD1. Germline-derived CDR1 and CDR2 are MNHNS and SASEGT. This CDR3 comprises 13 residues. V shed 4 bases, J shed 7 bases, and the junction held 5 bases outside the gene matches. The CDR3 DNA sequence: TGTGCCAGCAGTGGGACAGGGGTTGGGGAGCAGTACTTC. Protein sequence: CASSGTGVGEQYF.

This clone came up a few times. The chain couples TRBV7-3 to TRBJ1-5, with D uncertain. CDR1 is SGHTA and CDR2 is FQGTGA in the germline V gene. This CDR3 is 13 amino acids long. The V end was cut by 1 base, the J end by 5 bases, with 6 bases between. Written as DNA, the CDR3 is TGTGCCAGCAGCTTAAACGGGGATCAGCCCCAGCATTTT. Translated, it gives CASSLNGDQPQHF.

The rearrangement uses TRBV7-9 and TRBJ2-3; possibly TRBD2 for D (5 bases). The CDR3 is 14 residues long. V lost 5 bases and J lost 3, with 12 bases in between. CDR1 and CDR2 from the germline V gene are SEHNR and FQNEAQ (reference sequence). Here the CDR3 reads CASSKGVSTDTQYF. The DNA for the CDR3 is TGTGCCAGCAGCAAGGGAGTATCGACAGATACGCAGTATTTT.

Concerning this clone: At one end, the junction sequence differs from germline, possibly due to a read error. This rearrangement joins TRBV7-2 to TRBJ1-2, with 10 positions matching TRBD1. This CDR3 has 14 amino acids. Per germline, CDR1 SGHTA and CDR2 FQGNSA. CDR3: CVSSPHGTGDGYTF. DNA of the CDR3: TGTGTCAGCAGCCCGCACGGGACAGGGGATGGCTACACCTTC.

The chain recombines TRBV7-2 with TRBJ2-1, with TRBD1 matching over 7 bases. V dropped 5 bases and J dropped 7; count of bases not matched to a gene: 11. The germline gives CDR1 SGHTA, CDR2 FQGNSA. The CDR3 covers 15 residues. This chain's CDR3 is CASSLDRVIGNEQFF. CDR3 sequence (DNA): TGTGCCAGCAGCCTCGACAGGGTTATTGGAAATGAGCAGTTCTTC.

In its sample, this clone was seen a few times. This chain uses TRBV15 with TRBJ2-7; 9 bases align to TRBD1. CDR3 length equals 14 residues. From germline, CDR1 is LNHNV and CDR2 YYDKDF (reference sequence). With V trimmed by 6 bases and J by 2 bases, 5 bases remained unmatched. The chain's CDR3 is CATSENRGPYEQYF. DNA for the CDR3: TGTGCCACCAGTGAGAACAGGGGGCCCTACGAGCAGTACTTC.

This chain joins TRBV5-1 and TRBJ2-7; 8 nucleotides line up with TRBD1. Germline V gives CDR1 SGHRS, CDR2 YFSETQ. The V gene end was trimmed by 4 bases and the J gene end by 6 bases; junction bases not matched to a gene: 12. This CDR3 comprises 15 residues. The CDR3 nucleotides are TGCGCCAGCAGCGGAAGACTTGGACAGGGTTGCGAGCAGTACTTC. Encoded protein: CASSGRLGQGCEQYF. The variable domain in full, with the rest retrieved from reference TRBV5-1 and TRBJ2-7, is KAGVTQTPRYLIKTRGQQVTLSCSPISGHRSVSWYQQTPGQGLQFLFEYFSETQRNKGNFPGRFSGRQFSNSRSEMNVSTLELGDSALYLCASSGRLGQGCEQYFGPGTRLTVT.

The table lists this clone with a few counts. J is TRBJ2-7 and V is TRBV5-4, with 8 nucleotides matching TRBD1. The V and J ends lost 2 bases and 1 base, in that order; junction bases with no gene match: 5. Germline values: CDR1 SGHNT, CDR2 YYREEE (reference sequence). The length of the CDR3 is 15 residues. The CDR3 loop reads CASSFGTGASYEQYF. CDR3 DNA sequence: TGTGCCAGCAGCTTCGGGACAGGCGCATCCTACGAGCAGTACTTC.

This rearrangement joins TRBV5-1 to TRBJ1-1; D not resolved. CDR1 is SGHRS and CDR2 is YFSETQ in the germline V gene. The CDR3 has 13 amino acids. V lost 0 bases to trimming and J lost 3 bases, with 6 bases between them. The CDR3 DNA is TGCGCCAGCAGCTTGGTCGGGGACACTGAAGCTTTCTTT. Its protein product is CASSLVGDTEAFF.

The sample holds one count of this clone. This sample also contains other DNA sequences that code for the same CDR3. The J gene is TRBJ1-5, the V gene TRBV27, with 7 bases fitting TRBD1. CDR1 and CDR2 from the germline V gene are MNHEY and SMNVEV (reference sequence). J was trimmed by 0 bases and V by 6 bases; bases with no gene match: 2. This CDR3 region has 14 residues. The DNA for the CDR3 is TGTGCCAGCAGGGGGACAGTTAGCAATCAGCCCCAGCATTTT. It encodes CASRGTVSNQPQHF.

The chain combines TRBV21-1 with TRBJ1-1; the D call of TRBD1 is as the table states it, not checked on the DNA. TRBV21-1 is reported as a pseudogene. The CDR3 is 16 amino acids. The CDR3, as DNA: TGTGCCAGCAGCCCGGACAGCCAAAGAATGAACACTGAAGCTTTCTTT. The encoded protein is CASSPDSQRMNTEAFF.

This clone was seen a few times. The chain couples TRBV5-1 to TRBJ2-7; TRBD1 is a possible D gene (6 bases). The CDR3 contains 13 residues. Germline-derived CDR1 and CDR2 are SGHRS and YFSETQ. V dropped 4 bases and J dropped 4 bases, with 12 bases sitting between them. The CDR3 coding sequence is TGCGCCAGCAGCATCCAGGGGTTATACGAGCAGTACTTC. It encodes CASSIQGLYEQYF.

This sequence joins TRBV19 and TRBJ2-3, with 11 nucleotides matching TRBD1. Germline CDR1 LNHDA, CDR2 SQIVND (reference sequence). The CDR3 consists of 16 residues. The trim removed 3 bases at V and 4 bases at J, leaving 6 bases unmatched. CDR3: CASSMAGQGGADTQYF. The CDR3 DNA reads as TGTGCCAGTAGTATGGCGGGACAGGGGGGGGCAGATACGCAGTATTTT.

The chain couples TRBV18 to TRBJ1-2; 8 nucleotides match TRBD1. The CDR3 extends over 15 amino acids. Germline trimming cut 2 bases from V and 8 bases from J; bases unmatched to any gene: 10. In germline, CDR1 is KGHSH, CDR2 LQKENI. As DNA, the CDR3 is TGTGCCAGCTCACCAACCATAGGACAGGGAGACGGCTACACCTTC. It specifies CASSPTIGQGDGYTF.